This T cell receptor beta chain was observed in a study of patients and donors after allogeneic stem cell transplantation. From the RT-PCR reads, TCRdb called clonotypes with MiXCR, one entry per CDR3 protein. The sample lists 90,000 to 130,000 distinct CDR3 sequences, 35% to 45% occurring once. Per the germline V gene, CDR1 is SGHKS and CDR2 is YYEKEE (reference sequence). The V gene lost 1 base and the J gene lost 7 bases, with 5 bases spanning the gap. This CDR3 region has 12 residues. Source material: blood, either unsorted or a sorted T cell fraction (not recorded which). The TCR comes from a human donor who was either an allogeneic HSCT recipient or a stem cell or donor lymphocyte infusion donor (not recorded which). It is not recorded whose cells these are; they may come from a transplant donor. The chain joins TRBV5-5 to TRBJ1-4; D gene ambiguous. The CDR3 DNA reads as TGTGCCAGCAGCTTGCCGACTGAAAAACTGTTTTTT. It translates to CASSLPTEKLFF.